The 15 T cell receptor beta chains listed next were all sequenced from one sample in a study of OX40 agonist ivuxolimab in advanced cancers. Libraries came from the immunoSEQ multiplex PCR assay. Imported from immuneACCESS, the table was reduced by TCRdb to in-frame sequences with V and J called. These copies leave out some clones; in studies compared against another copy, an unresolved V gene accounts for under half, and the cause of the remainder is not known. Counted in this sample were 95,000 to 150,000 clones; just over 90% of them appeared once. Together, the top ten hold roughly 0.15% of the sample. The starting material was CD4+ or CD8+ T cells sorted from blood, obtained in a trial of the OX40 agonist ivuxolimab. These receptors were obtained from an adult with an advanced solid tumor such as melanoma, head and neck, liver or kidney cancer.

The chain recombines TRBV7-2 with TRBJ2-1, with a weak D call TRBD2 (6 bases). The germline V gene encodes CDR1 SGHTA and CDR2 FQGNSA. The CDR3 has 13 residues. V was trimmed by 6 bases and J by 10 bases, leaving 16 bases between them. DNA for the CDR3: TGTGCCAGCAGAACGGCCTCGGGGAGGGAGCAGTTCTTC. Its protein product is CASRTASGREQFF.

This chain joins TRBV6-5 and TRBJ2-7; the D call may be TRBD1 or TRBD2 (5 bases each). The CDR3 runs 13 residues. V lost 6 bases to trimming and J lost 2 bases, with 11 bases between them. Looked up from germline, CDR1 is MNHEY and CDR2 is SVGAGI. The CDR3 nucleotides are TGTGCCAGCAGCCCCGGGACCCCCTACGAGCAGTACTTC. It specifies CASSPGTPYEQYF.

This sequence joins TRBV16 and TRBJ2-3; D possibly corresponds to TRBD1 (6 bases). The CDR3 consists of 15 residues. The germline V gene has CDR1 KGHSY and CDR2 FQNENV. Deletions cut 4 bases from V and 2 bases from J, with 13 bases between. In nucleotides, the CDR3 is TGTGCCAGCAGCCCCCGGGACACCTACACAGATACGCAGTATTTT. This encodes CASSPRDTYTDTQYF.

The chain couples TRBV7-2 to TRBJ2-1; D not certain. This CDR3 comprises 13 residues. Per germline, CDR1 SGHTA and CDR2 FQGNSA. V was cut by 3 bases and J by 8 bases, with 11 bases left in between. DNA for the CDR3: TGTGCCAGCAGCTTGGGTACACCCGATGAGCAGTTCTTC. Protein sequence: CASSLGTPDEQFF.

This sequence joins TRBV7-2 and TRBJ2-7; D tentatively reads TRBD1 or TRBD2 (6 bases each). Trimming shortened V by 1 base and J by 3 bases, and 13 bases separated the two germline ends. The CDR3 is 15 amino acids. CDR1 is SGHTA and CDR2 is FQGNSA in the germline V gene. The DNA of the CDR3 is TGTGCCAGCAGCTTAGGGGGGGCCCAGGACTACGAGCAGTACTTC. Protein: CASSLGGAQDYEQYF.

V usage is TRBV6-6 and J usage is TRBJ1-5; TRBD1 might be the D (6 bases). Germline V CDR1 and CDR2: MNHNY, SVGAGI (reference sequence). The V gene lost 3 bases and the J gene lost 6 bases, with 15 bases spanning the gap. The CDR3 spans 15 residues. This CDR3 reads CASSYGGGPGQPQHF. The CDR3 DNA sequence: TGTGCCAGCAGTTATGGGGGGGGGCCCGGTCAGCCCCAGCATTTT.

The chain links TRBV5-5 to TRBJ1-1, with 7 bases matching TRBD1. The length of the CDR3 is 14 residues. Trimming removed 4 bases from V and 2 bases from J; junction bases left unmatched: 5. Germline CDR1 SGHKS, CDR2 YYEKEE (reference sequence). The CDR3 protein is CASSAQGTNTEAFF. DNA for the CDR3: TGTGCCAGCAGCGCACAGGGGACAAACACTGAAGCTTTCTTT.

The CDR3 DNA sequence: TGTGCCAGCAGGCTGGACAGACTTTACAATGAGCAGTTCTTC. Protein product: CASRLDRLYNEQFF. The chain joins TRBV28 to TRBJ2-1; D is possibly TRBD1 (6 bases). CDR1 is MDHEN, CDR2 SYDVKM, per germline. This CDR3 comprises 14 residues. Between the trimmed V and J ends, which lost 6 bases and 4 bases, there was a span of 13 bases.

The chain employs TRBV28 and TRBJ2-7, with TRBD1 identical over 9 bases. Per germline, CDR1 MDHEN and CDR2 SYDVKM. The CDR3 has 15 residues. The ends lost 7 bases at V and 5 bases at J; junction bases unmatched: 12. CDR3 loop: CASTFRGQGRHEQYF. The CDR3 bases are TGTGCCAGCACTTTCAGAGGACAGGGGCGCCACGAGCAGTACTTC.

In its sample, this clone was seen once. The chain couples TRBV9 to TRBJ2-3; D is undetermined. The CDR3 length is 13 residues. V dropped 3 bases and J dropped 6 bases, with 11 bases sitting between them. Germline lookup yields CDR1 SGDLS and CDR2 YYNGEE. The CDR3 loop reads CASSGPVEDTQYF. The CDR3 nucleotides are TGTGCCAGCAGCGGACCCGTGGAGGATACGCAGTATTTT.

The CDR3 loop reads CASSVGMWPDGQETQYF. CDR3 nucleotide sequence: TGTGCCAGCAGCGTAGGGATGTGGCCTGATGGGCAGGAGACGCAGTATTTT. The chain couples TRBV9 to TRBJ2-3; unclear D gene. Trimming removed 0 bases at V and 9 bases at J, with 23 bases between. Looked up from germline, CDR1 is SGDLS and CDR2 is YYNGEE. The CDR3 spans 17 residues.

The J gene is TRBJ2-3, the V gene TRBV29-1; 11 bases map to TRBD2. This CDR3 is 18 amino acids long. Losses at the gene ends were 1 base for V and 1 base for J; bases not matched to a gene: 10. Germline CDR1 reads SQVTM; CDR2 reads ANQGSEA. The CDR3 region is CSVEGGVAGGLGTDTQYF. The CDR3 DNA sequence: TGCAGCGTTGAAGGGGGGGTAGCGGGAGGGTTGGGCACAGATACGCAGTATTTT.

The sample holds one count of this clone. The J gene is TRBJ2-7, the V gene TRBV7-2; TRBD1 might be the D (6 bases). CDR3 length: 14 residues. Germline V gives CDR1 SGHTA, CDR2 FQGNSA. V was pared by 5 bases and J by 6 bases, with 17 bases between. DNA for the CDR3: TGTGCCAGCAGCGCAAACAGGGTCTCCAGCGAGCAGTACTTC. Translated, it gives CASSANRVSSEQYF.

This chain's CDR3 is CASTVGLAGDGYTF. DNA of the CDR3: TGCGCCAGCACCGTAGGACTGGCGGGGGATGGCTACACCTTC. The chain uses TRBV5-1 and TRBJ1-2; D might be TRBD1 (5 bases). The CDR3 is made up of 14 amino acids. From germline, CDR1 is SGHRS and CDR2 YFSETQ. The V and J ends lost 6 bases and 6 bases respectively, with 18 bases between them.

The chain employs TRBV28 and TRBJ1-5; 8 positions agree with TRBD1. CDR3 length: 15 amino acids. Looked up from germline, CDR1 is MDHEN and CDR2 is SYDVKM. Germline trimming cut 4 bases from V and 2 bases from J; bases unmatched to any gene: 4. CDR3 DNA: TGTGCCAGCAGTTCACAGGGGGAAGGCAATCAGCCCCAGCATTTT. Translation: CASSSQGEGNQPQHF.